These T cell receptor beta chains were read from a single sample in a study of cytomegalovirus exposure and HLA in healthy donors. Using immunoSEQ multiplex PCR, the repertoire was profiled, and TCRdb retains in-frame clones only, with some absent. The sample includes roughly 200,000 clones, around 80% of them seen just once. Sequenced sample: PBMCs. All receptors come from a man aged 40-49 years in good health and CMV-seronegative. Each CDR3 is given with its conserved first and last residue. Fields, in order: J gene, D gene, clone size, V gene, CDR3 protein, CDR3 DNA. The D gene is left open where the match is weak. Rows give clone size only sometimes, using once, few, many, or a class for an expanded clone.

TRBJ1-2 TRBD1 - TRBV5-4 CASSWDRNYGYTF TGTGCCAGCAGCTGGGACAGGAACTATGGCTACACCTTC
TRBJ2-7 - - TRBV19 CASSRQDSYEQYF TGTGCCAGCAGCCGTCAGGACAGCTACGAGCAGTACTTC
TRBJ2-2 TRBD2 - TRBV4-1 CASSQGLAGGFRELFF TGCGCCAGCAGCCAGGGACTAGCGGGGGGCTTCAGGGAGCTGTTTTTT
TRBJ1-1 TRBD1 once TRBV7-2 CASIGTAAGTEAFF TGTGCCAGCATCGGGACAGCGGCAGGCACTGAAGCTTTCTTT
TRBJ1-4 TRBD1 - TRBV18 CASSPLRRQGSTNEKLFF TGTGCCAGCTCACCCCTCAGACGACAGGGTTCAACTAATGAAAAACTGTTTTTT
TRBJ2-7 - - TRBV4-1 CASSQVFGVTYEQYF TGCGCCAGCAGCCAAGTGTTTGGAGTAACATACGAGCAGTACTTC
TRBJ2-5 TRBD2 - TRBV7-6 CASSPQPGGETQYF TGTGCCAGCAGCCCTCAGCCGGGGGGGGAGACCCAGTACTTC
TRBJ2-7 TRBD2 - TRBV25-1 CASNPSGRGSYEQYF TGTGCCAGCAATCCTAGCGGGAGAGGGTCCTACGAGCAGTACTTC
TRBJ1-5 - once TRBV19 CASSSSGGVGQPQHF TGTGCCAGTAGCTCGTCGGGGGGGGTGGGTCAGCCCCAGCATTTT
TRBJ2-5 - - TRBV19 CASRTDRNQETQYF TGTGCCAGTAGGACAGACAGGAACCAAGAGACCCAGTACTTC
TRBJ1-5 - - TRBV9 CASSEDAGGNQPQHF TGTGCCAGCAGCGAGGACGCGGGGGGCAATCAGCCCCAGCATTTT
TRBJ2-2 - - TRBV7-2 CASGGGWGAGELFF TGTGCCAGCGGGGGTGGGTGGGGGGCCGGGGAGCTGTTTTTT
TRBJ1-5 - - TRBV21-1 CASSKKYRGEQPQHF TGTGCCAGCAGCAAAAAGTACAGGGGGGAGCAGCCCCAGCATTTT
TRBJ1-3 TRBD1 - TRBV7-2 CASSFWDRGAGNTIYF TGTGCCAGCAGCTTTTGGGACAGGGGAGCTGGAAACACCATATATTTT
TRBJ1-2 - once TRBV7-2 CASSLRQGTNYGYTF TGTGCCAGCAGCTTAAGGCAGGGGACTAACTATGGCTACACCTTC
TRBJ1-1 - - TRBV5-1 CASSLAGSGLGKGFF TGCGCCAGCAGCTTGGCTGGGAGCGGGCTCGGAAAAGGTTTCTTT
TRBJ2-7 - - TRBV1 CTSSQDRAGGYEQYF TGCACCAGCAGCCAAGATCGGGCGGGGGGCTACGAGCAGTACTTC
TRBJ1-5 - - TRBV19 CASSIAGDNQPQHF TGTGCCAGTAGTATAGCAGGGGACAATCAGCCCCAGCATTTT
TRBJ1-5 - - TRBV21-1 CASKTTGTGKPLYSNQPQHF TGTGCCAGCAAGACGACAGGGACAGGGAAACCCCTCTATAGCAATCAGCCCCAGCATTTT
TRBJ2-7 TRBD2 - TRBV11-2 CASSLQPESGSSYEQYF TGTGCCAGCAGCCTCCAACCGGAGAGCGGGAGCTCCTACGAGCAGTACTTC
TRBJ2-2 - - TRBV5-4 CASSRGTENTGELFF TGTGCCAGCAGCCGGGGGACAGAGAACACCGGGGAGCTGTTTTTT
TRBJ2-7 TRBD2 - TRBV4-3 CASSYQEGTSAFYEQYF TGCGCCAGCAGCTACCAGGAAGGGACTAGCGCCTTCTACGAGCAGTACTTC
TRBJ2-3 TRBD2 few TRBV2 CASSRSGVGDTQYF TGTGCCAGCAGTCGGAGCGGGGTAGGGGATACGCAGTATTTT
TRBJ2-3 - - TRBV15 CATSRVVRAEFTDTQYF TGTGCCACCAGCAGAGTGGTGCGGGCTGAGTTCACAGATACGCAGTATTTT
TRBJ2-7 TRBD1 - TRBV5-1 CASSPGQGRSYEQYF TGCGCCAGCAGCCCCGGACAGGGGCGTTCCTACGAGCAGTACTTC
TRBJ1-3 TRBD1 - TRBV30 CAWSHRGGSGNTIYF TGTGCCTGGAGTCACAGGGGGGGCTCTGGAAACACCATATATTTT
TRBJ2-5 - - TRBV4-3 CASSEGMEETQYF TGCGCCAGCAGTGAGGGTATGGAGGAGACCCAGTACTTC
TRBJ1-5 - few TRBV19 CASSIQDNQPQHF TGTGCCAGTAGTATTCAGGATAATCAGCCCCAGCATTTT
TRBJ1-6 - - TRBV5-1 CASSAIQGSNSPLHF TGCGCCAGCAGCGCGATACAGGGAAGCAATTCACCCCTCCACTTT
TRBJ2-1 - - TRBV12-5 CASGLVLGQGDNEQFF TGTGCTAGTGGTTTGGTTTTGGGGCAGGGCGACAATGAGCAGTTCTTC
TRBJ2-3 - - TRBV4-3 CASSQEWGTSTDTQYF TGCGCCAGCAGCCAAGAATGGGGGACTAGCACAGATACGCAGTATTTT